There are many counts of the clone carrying this T cell receptor beta chain. V was trimmed by 6 bases and J by 1 base, leaving 7 bases between them. This CDR3 contains 13 residues. Time point meaning: longitudinal time-point 2. These data originate in a study of neurological immune-mediated disorders. TCRdb fed the 5' RACE reads into MiXCR, producing one record per CDR3 protein. Of over 75,000 distinct CDR3 sequences listed, approximately 5.8% are singletons. The TCR was taken from a woman aged 60-70 years with multiple sclerosis. The V and J genes are TRBV12-3 or TRBV12-4 and TRBJ1-5; no clear D gene. Sequenced: PBMCs. CDR3 in amino acids: CASSRESNQPQHF. The CDR3 bases are TGTGCCAGCAGCCGGGAAAGCAATCAGCCCCAGCATTTT.